This record covers a single TCR beta chain. No antigen is known for it. The CDR3 sequence is 16 residues long. The germline V gene encodes CDR1 MNHNS and CDR2 SASEGT. The ends were cut back, 3 bases at V and 0 bases at J, with 12 bases in the middle. The sample comes from a study of T cell responses to AZD1222 COVID-19 vaccine. Study observations and caveats: Across spike, vaccine-associated CD4 TCRs were found, dominant at 160-218 and 743-854. Possibly, clonal diversity was underestimated; donors were largely white British and included more females. Close to half of all spike-specific TCRs reportedly target regions of the variants that are unmutated. Compared with day 0, the breadth and depth of the Spike-specific TCR repertoire rose significantly after two doses of AZD1222.

Profiled with immunoSEQ multiplex PCR; TCRdb holds only in-frame clones, not every one. The table records about 85,000 clones, approximately 88% of them present only once. The input for sequencing was peripheral blood, taken on day 0 of AZD1222 vaccination. The chain has TRBV6-1 and TRBJ1-3, with D tentatively TRBD1 (5 bases). This TCR derives from an adult in good health. CDR3 nucleotides: TGTGCCAGCAGTGACGTCCGACAGCGCTCTGGAAACACCATATATTTT. It codes for CASSDVRQRSGNTIYF.